This is a list of T cell receptor beta chains from one sample in a study of early T cells in non-severe SARS-CoV-2 infection. MiXCR, applied by TCRdb to the 5' RACE reads, yields one record per CDR3 protein. The data contain over 30,000 distinct CDR3 sequences, under 5.5% of them singletons. The sequenced material came from whole blood. The origin of the receptors is an adult who was a healthcare worker with PCR-confirmed SARS-CoV-2 infection or an uninfected control (not recorded which). CDR3s include the opening cysteine and the closing phenylalanine or tryptophan. The order of the fields is CDR3 length, V gene, J gene, D gene, clone size, CDR3 protein, CDR3 DNA. The D gene is left open where the match is weak. The size entry is marked missing in some rows and otherwise reads once, few, many or a size class.

CDR3 length: 15; V gene: TRBV7-2; J gene: TRBJ1-2; D gene: TRBD1; clone size: -; CDR3 protein: CASSLNGQVNYGYTF; CDR3 DNA: TGTGCCAGCAGCCTAAACGGACAGGTTAACTATGGCTACACCTTC
CDR3 length: 15; V gene: TRBV12-3/TRBV12-4; J gene: TRBJ2-1; D gene: TRBD2; clone size: few; CDR3 protein: CASRPGTSGYNEQFF; CDR3 DNA: TGTGCCAGCAGACCCGGGACTAGCGGATACAATGAGCAGTTCTTC
CDR3 length: 13; V gene: TRBV30; J gene: TRBJ2-3; D gene: TRBD2; clone size: -; CDR3 protein: CAWKTSGGDTQYF; CDR3 DNA: TGTGCCTGGAAGACGTCGGGGGGAGATACGCAGTATTTT
CDR3 length: 14; V gene: TRBV9; J gene: TRBJ2-4; D gene: -; clone size: many; CDR3 protein: CASSVGEGKNIQYF; CDR3 DNA: TGTGCCAGCAGCGTTGGTGAAGGCAAAAACATTCAGTACTTC
CDR3 length: 13; V gene: TRBV7-8; J gene: TRBJ1-2; D gene: -; clone size: few; CDR3 protein: CASSPGRIYGYTF; CDR3 DNA: TGTGCCAGCAGCCCCGGACGGATCTATGGCTACACCTTC
CDR3 length: 15; V gene: TRBV12-3/TRBV12-4; J gene: TRBJ1-1; D gene: -; clone size: -; CDR3 protein: CASSFGGPPDTEAFF; CDR3 DNA: TGTGCCAGCAGTTTCGGGGGACCCCCCGACACTGAAGCTTTCTTT
CDR3 length: 11; V gene: TRBV29-1; J gene: TRBJ1-2; D gene: -; clone size: many; CDR3 protein: CSVVGLGGYTF; CDR3 DNA: TGCAGCGTTGTGGGGCTTGGTGGCTACACCTTC
CDR3 length: 16; V gene: TRBV7-8; J gene: TRBJ1-5; D gene: -; clone size: many; CDR3 protein: CASSLEVQGFNQPQHF; CDR3 DNA: TGTGCCAGCAGCTTAGAAGTGCAGGGTTTCAATCAGCCCCAGCATTTT
CDR3 length: 12; V gene: TRBV7-9; J gene: TRBJ2-5; D gene: TRBD1; clone size: -; CDR3 protein: CASQGEIETQYF; CDR3 DNA: TGTGCCAGTCAGGGGGAGATAGAGACCCAGTACTTC
CDR3 length: 16; V gene: TRBV7-6; J gene: TRBJ2-2; D gene: -; clone size: many; CDR3 protein: CASSPWGAPNTGELFF; CDR3 DNA: TGTGCCAGCAGCCCATGGGGCGCCCCGAACACCGGGGAGCTGTTTTTT
CDR3 length: 15; V gene: TRBV12-3/TRBV12-4; J gene: TRBJ1-1; D gene: -; clone size: many; CDR3 protein: CASIRQEAGRTEAFF; CDR3 DNA: TGTGCCAGCATTCGACAGGAGGCGGGGAGGACTGAAGCTTTCTTT
CDR3 length: 13; V gene: TRBV30; J gene: TRBJ1-5; D gene: -; clone size: many; CDR3 protein: CAWSMKTDQPQHF; CDR3 DNA: TGTGCCTGGAGTATGAAGACTGATCAGCCCCAGCATTTT
CDR3 length: 13; V gene: TRBV7-7; J gene: TRBJ2-7; D gene: TRBD2; clone size: many; CDR3 protein: CASSPGLDFEQYF; CDR3 DNA: TGTGCCAGCAGCCCAGGACTAGATTTCGAGCAGTACTTC
CDR3 length: 15; V gene: TRBV14; J gene: TRBJ2-3; D gene: -; clone size: medium-sized; CDR3 protein: CASSRQQASTDTQYF; CDR3 DNA: TGTGCCAGCAGCCGCCAACAGGCCTCCACAGATACGCAGTATTTT
CDR3 length: 12; V gene: TRBV7-9; J gene: TRBJ2-7; D gene: -; clone size: -; CDR3 protein: CASSSTGYEQYF; CDR3 DNA: TGTGCCAGCAGCTCTACAGGGTACGAGCAGTACTTC
CDR3 length: 16; V gene: TRBV28; J gene: TRBJ1-3; D gene: TRBD1; clone size: many; CDR3 protein: CASSLPGQSSGNTIYF; CDR3 DNA: TGTGCCAGCAGCTTACCGGGACAGAGCTCTGGAAACACCATATATTTT
CDR3 length: 13; V gene: TRBV2; J gene: TRBJ2-2; D gene: -; clone size: -; CDR3 protein: CASSERNTGELFF; CDR3 DNA: TGTGCCAGCAGTGAACGGAACACCGGGGAGCTGTTTTTT
CDR3 length: 13; V gene: TRBV5-1; J gene: TRBJ1-6; D gene: -; clone size: many; CDR3 protein: CASSLDRNSPLHF; CDR3 DNA: TGCGCCAGCAGCTTGGACCGCAATTCACCCCTCCACTTT
CDR3 length: 14; V gene: TRBV5-1; J gene: TRBJ2-7; D gene: TRBD2; clone size: many; CDR3 protein: CASSFGGDPYEQYF; CDR3 DNA: TGCGCCAGCAGCTTCGGGGGGGACCCCTACGAGCAGTACTTC
CDR3 length: 13; V gene: TRBV3-1; J gene: TRBJ1-2; D gene: -; clone size: -; CDR3 protein: CASSRQGDYGYTF; CDR3 DNA: TGTGCCAGCAGCCGCCAGGGTGACTATGGCTACACCTTC
CDR3 length: 15; V gene: TRBV5-1; J gene: TRBJ2-1; D gene: -; clone size: few; CDR3 protein: CASSSGQRSYNEQFF; CDR3 DNA: TGCGCCAGCAGTTCAGGGCAAAGGTCCTACAATGAGCAGTTCTTC
CDR3 length: 16; V gene: TRBV3-1; J gene: TRBJ2-5; D gene: -; clone size: -; CDR3 protein: CASSPKTVFYQETQYF; CDR3 DNA: TGTGCCAGCAGTCCGAAGACAGTCTTTTACCAAGAGACCCAGTACTTC
CDR3 length: 15; V gene: TRBV7-9; J gene: TRBJ2-2; D gene: TRBD1; clone size: many; CDR3 protein: CASSPSTGYTGELFF; CDR3 DNA: TGTGCCAGCAGCCCATCGACAGGGTACACCGGGGAGCTGTTTTTT
CDR3 length: 15; V gene: TRBV30; J gene: TRBJ1-4; D gene: TRBD1; clone size: many; CDR3 protein: CAWSPGQAGNEKLFF; CDR3 DNA: TGTGCCTGGAGTCCCGGACAGGCGGGTAATGAAAAACTGTTTTTT
CDR3 length: 15; V gene: TRBV5-4; J gene: TRBJ1-6; D gene: -; clone size: -; CDR3 protein: CASSSEQVRESPLHF; CDR3 DNA: TGTGCCAGCAGCTCAGAACAGGTTCGGGAGTCACCCCTCCACTTT
CDR3 length: 14; V gene: TRBV28; J gene: TRBJ2-7; D gene: -; clone size: many; CDR3 protein: CASTLGGGPYEQYF; CDR3 DNA: TGTGCCAGCACCCTCGGCGGGGGCCCCTACGAGCAGTACTTC
CDR3 length: 13; V gene: TRBV15; J gene: TRBJ2-1; D gene: TRBD1; clone size: many; CDR3 protein: CATSRPTGNEQFF; CDR3 DNA: TGTGCCACCAGCAGGCCGACAGGGAATGAGCAGTTCTTC